This TCR beta chain was obtained from a study of T cells expressing NK-cell markers. Whole-study context: It was sorted CD3+CD56-NKG2C+, CD3+CD56+NKG2C- and CD3+CD56+NKG2C+ T cells that provided the TCR beta repertoires. Seven sequenced donors out of eight were HCMV-seropositive, one seronegative.

On this clonotype itself: The antigen is unknown.

One entry per CDR3 protein, without DNA, is what TCRdb gives after re-calling the 5' RACE reads. The sample table sets out about 180,000 distinct CDR3 sequences. Germline CDR1 reads MNHNS; CDR2 reads SASEGT. The CDR3 has 15 amino acids. The study, taken as a whole, reports: One observes that, in several donors, these clonotypes were also the leading ones within the CD3+CD56-NKG2C+ fraction.

The specimen sequenced was blood T cells: a sorted CD56 or NKG2C T cell subset, CD4+ or CD8+ T cells, or bulk PBMC T cells (not recorded which). V is TRBV6-1 and J is TRBJ2-3; the D call of TRBD1 rests on TCRdb alone, since no DNA is present to check it. This TCR derives from a man aged 18-69 years in good health. The CDR3 is CASSLTGGRADTQYF.